These 29 T cell receptor beta chains came from one sample sequenced in a study of beta chain features in type 1 diabetes. Expressed TCRB transcripts were sequenced because the entire RNA isolate underwent reverse transcription. TCRdb keeps only in-frame clones here, not all; method: immunoSEQ multiplex PCR. The sample yields a few hundred thousand clones, more than 15% seen once. These receptors have no known antigen. General observations from the study: Moderately but significantly shorter TCRB CDR3s were found in Type 1 diabetes patients in all four CD4+ subsets.

The source material was naive CD4+ T cells from blood. These receptors came from a man aged 25 to 40 with type 1 diabetes.

This chain joins TRBV7-2 and TRBJ1-5, with D perhaps TRBD1 (5 bases). Germline CDR1 SGHTA, CDR2 FQGNSA. Trimming pared 5 bases from V and 2 bases from J, leaving 19 bases between. The CDR3 spans 17 residues. For the CDR3, the DNA is TGTGCCAGCAGCCCCCGCGGGGGGATCAGGGGCAATCAGCCCCAGCATTTT. Translated: CASSPRGGIRGNQPQHF.

The chain combines TRBV7-8 with TRBJ2-7; tentatively, D is TRBD2 (5 bases). Looked up from germline, CDR1 is SGHVS and CDR2 is FQNEAQ. CDR3 length: 15 residues. Here the CDR3 DNA reads TGTGCGATAACCAGAAGCAGAGGAGGATCCTACGAGCAGTACTTC. Encoded protein: CAITRSRGGSYEQYF.

The gene calls are TRBV9 and TRBJ1-2; possibly TRBD1 for D (5 bases). Looked up from germline, CDR1 is SGDLS and CDR2 is YYNGEE. V lost 4 bases, J lost 3 bases, and 19 bases lay in between. This CDR3 is built from 16 residues. The CDR3 here is CASSPSWGGRDYGYTF. The CDR3 nucleotides read TGTGCCAGCAGCCCCTCTTGGGGGGGACGGGACTATGGCTACACCTTC.

This clone came up a few times. The chain employs TRBV5-1 and TRBJ2-7; 9 bases fit TRBD1. The CDR3 has 14 residues. Germline loops: CDR1 SGHRS, CDR2 YFSETQ. V trimming: 5 bases; J trimming: 5 bases; junction bases outside the gene matches: 8. The CDR3 DNA is TGCGCCAGCAGAGCTCCGGGACAGGGCCACGAGCAGTACTTC. It translates to CASRAPGQGHEQYF. Full variable domain (outside the CDR3, taken from reference TRBV5-1 and TRBJ2-7): KAGVTQTPRYLIKTRGQQVTLSCSPISGHRSVSWYQQTPGQGLQFLFEYFSETQRNKGNFPGRFSGRQFSNSRSEMNVSTLELGDSALYLCASRAPGQGHEQYFGPGTRLTVT.

This clone was detected only a few times. This rearrangement joins TRBV9 to TRBJ2-3; D uncertain. V gave up 4 bases and J gave up 5 bases, with 14 bases separating them. This CDR3 comprises 14 residues. Germline lookup yields CDR1 SGDLS and CDR2 YYNGEE. The CDR3 spells CASSYDPTGDTQYF. Here the CDR3 DNA reads TGTGCCAGCAGCTATGACCCAACGGGAGATACGCAGTATTTT.

This clone has only a few counts. The chain is built from TRBV9 and TRBJ2-4, with unresolved D. Germline CDR1 reads SGDLS; CDR2 reads YYNGEE. V shed 3 bases and J shed 5 bases, with 9 bases lying between them. The CDR3 length is 13 residues. The CDR3 region has the DNA TGTGCCAGCAGCGCAACTCCGCAAAACATTCAGTACTTC. Translated: CASSATPQNIQYF.

The gene calls are TRBV29-1 and TRBJ2-7; the D gene is possibly TRBD1 (5 bases). With 4 bases removed from V and 2 bases from J, the gap between germline ends came to 15 bases. CDR3 length: 14 amino acids. In germline, CDR1 is SQVTM, CDR2 ANQGSEA. The CDR3 DNA reads TGCAGCGTTGGGGCCCAGGGTGCGACCTACGAGCAGTACTTC. Amino acid sequence: CSVGAQGATYEQYF.

As for this clone: A read error may produce the germline difference seen at one junction end. The CDR3 reads CASSARQGIEAFF. The DNA of the CDR3 is TGTGCCAGCAGCGCCAGACAGGGCATTGAAGCCTTCTTT. The rearrangement joins TRBV7-2 to TRBJ1-1, with 7 bases aligning to TRBD1. The CDR3 runs to 13 residues. Looked up from germline, CDR1 is SGHTA and CDR2 is FQGNSA.

This clone was seen more than once but under ten times. Here the CDR3 DNA reads TGTGCCAGCAGCTTTGGACGGACAGATACGCAGTATTTT. Translation gives CASSFGRTDTQYF. The chain is built from TRBV11-2 and TRBJ2-3; D gene uncertain. The ends were cut back, 3 bases at V and 3 bases at J, with 7 bases in the middle. The V gene's germline CDR1 is SGHAT and CDR2 FQNNGV. This CDR3 region has 13 residues. The complete variable domain, with remaining parts taken from reference TRBV11-2 and TRBJ2-3, reads EAGVAQSPRYKIIEKRQSVAFWCNPISGHATLYWYQQILGQGPKLLIQFQNNGVVDDSQLPKDRFSAERLKGVDSTLKIQPAKLEDSAVYLCASSFGRTDTQYFGPGTRLTVL.

This clone was detected a few times. The V gene is TRBV29-1, the J gene TRBJ2-1; D may be TRBD2 (5 bases). Germline V CDR1 and CDR2: SQVTM, ANQGSEA. V gave up 2 bases and J gave up 2 bases, with 10 bases separating them. The CDR3 is 14 residues long. The CDR3 loop is CSVETVRAYNEQFF. Here the CDR3 DNA reads TGCAGCGTTGAAACGGTGAGGGCCTACAATGAGCAGTTCTTC.

The sample holds a few counts of this clone. The chain carries TRBV4-2 and TRBJ2-7, with a weak D call TRBD1 (6 bases). This CDR3 has 14 amino acids. The V gene's germline CDR1 is LGHNA and CDR2 YNFKEQ. The V and J ends lost 3 bases and 5 bases respectively, with 14 bases between them. CDR3: CASSQGRRTDEQYF. The CDR3 region has the DNA TGTGCCAGCAGCCAGGGTCGTCGGACAGACGAGCAGTACTTC.

This clone has more than one count but fewer than ten. The chain combines TRBV29-1 with TRBJ2-5; TRBD2 might be the D (5 bases). CDR1 and CDR2 from the germline V gene are SQVTM and ANQGSEA. The CDR3 contains 13 residues. V was clipped by 3 bases and J by 6 bases, with 14 bases between them. Here the CDR3 DNA reads TGCAGCGTTGACGAGGGTACTAAAAAGACCCAGTACTTC. This gives the protein CSVDEGTKKTQYF. Using reference TRBV29-1 and TRBJ2-5 for the parts outside the CDR3, the full variable domain is SAVISQKPSRDICQRGTSLTIQCQVDSQVTMMFWYRQQPGQSLTLIATANQGSEATYESGFVIDKFPISRPNLTFSTLTVSNMSPEDSSIYLCSVDEGTKKTQYFGPGTRLLVL.

This clone was counted between two and nine times. The DNA for the CDR3 is TGCGCCAGCAGCCAAGGTAGCCTAGCGAATCAAGAGACCCAGTACTTC. It is translated as CASSQGSLANQETQYF. This rearrangement joins TRBV4-1 to TRBJ2-5; maybe TRBD2 (6 bases). The CDR3 contains 16 residues. V was trimmed by 1 base and J by 2 bases, leaving 14 bases between them. Germline CDR1 and CDR2: MGHRA and YSYEKL.

The chain links TRBV29-1 to TRBJ2-3; tentatively, D is TRBD1 (6 bases). The CDR3 consists of 13 residues. Germline CDR1 is SQVTM and CDR2 is ANQGSEA. V lost 2 bases, J lost 3 bases, and 9 bases lay in between. The DNA of the CDR3 is TGCAGCGTTGAACACCAGGGGACAGATACGCAGTATTTT. It codes for CSVEHQGTDTQYF.

This clone has more than one count but fewer than ten. Other DNA sequences in the same sample also yield this CDR3. The V call is TRBV29-1, the J call TRBJ2-6; no definite D call. Looked up from germline, CDR1 is SQVTM and CDR2 is ANQGSEA. This CDR3 is built from 12 residues. The V end lost 6 bases, the J end lost 1 base, and 4 bases lay between the germline ends. The CDR3 region is CSVLSGANVLTF. CDR3 DNA sequence: TGCAGCGTCTTGTCTGGGGCCAACGTCCTGACTTTC.

This sequence joins TRBV2 and TRBJ2-1; 14 bases match TRBD2. CDR1 SNHLY and CDR2 FYNNEI come from the germline V gene. Germline trimming cut 6 bases from V and 10 bases from J; bases unmatched to any gene: 11. CDR3 length: 16 amino acids. The CDR3 sequence is CASRRVGTSGSSEQFF. The CDR3 DNA reads TGTGCCAGCAGGAGGGTAGGGACTAGCGGGAGCTCCGAGCAGTTCTTC.

The chain couples TRBV11-2 to TRBJ2-3, with D maybe TRBD1 (6 bases). Germline-derived CDR1 and CDR2 are SGHAT and FQNNGV. The CDR3 has 15 amino acids. V lost 2 bases and J 5 bases, leaving 14 bases between the germline ends. CDR3 sequence reads: CASSLQGTTGDTQYF. CDR3 DNA: TGTGCCAGCAGCTTACAGGGGACGACCGGAGATACGCAGTATTTT.

The chain has TRBV10-3 and TRBJ2-1, with D hard to call. CDR3 size: 14 residues. Germline CDR1 and CDR2: ENHRY and SYGVKD. V was cut by 4 bases and J by 1 base, with 8 bases left in between. CDR3 region: CAISGQESYNEQFF. For the CDR3, the DNA is TGTGCCATCAGTGGTCAGGAGTCCTACAATGAGCAGTTCTTC.

This chain uses TRBV25-1 with TRBJ2-7, with a weak D call TRBD1 (6 bases). Germline lookup yields CDR1 MGHDK and CDR2 SYGVNS. V shed 4 bases and J shed 5 bases, with 18 bases lying between them. The CDR3 covers 15 residues. CDR3 DNA: TGTGCCAGCAGTGCCCTGGGAAGCAGGGGCGACGAGCAGTACTTC. Translating gives CASSALGSRGDEQYF.

This clone was found a few times. The chain recombines TRBV4-3 with TRBJ1-1; D perhaps matches TRBD1 (6 bases). Trimming cost V 3 bases and J 5 bases, with 16 bases left between them. The CDR3 consists of 15 residues. CDR1 and CDR2 (germline): LGHNA, YSLEER. The CDR3 sequence is CASSHTGQGSTEAFF. In nucleotides, the CDR3 is TGCGCCAGCAGCCACACGGGTCAGGGGTCTACTGAAGCTTTCTTT.

This clone was seen a handful of times. The genes are TRBV11-2 and TRBJ2-1; D ambiguous. V was pared by 5 bases and J by 7 bases, with 15 bases between. This CDR3 spans 14 amino acids. The germline gives CDR1 SGHAT, CDR2 FQNNGV. CDR3 sequence (DNA): TGTGCCAGCAGCATTTACTTTAGTGAGAATGAGCAGTTCTTC. This translates into CASSIYFSENEQFF. Drawing the rest from reference TRBV11-2 and TRBJ2-1, the complete variable domain is EAGVAQSPRYKIIEKRQSVAFWCNPISGHATLYWYQQILGQGPKLLIQFQNNGVVDDSQLPKDRFSAERLKGVDSTLKIQPAKLEDSAVYLCASSIYFSENEQFFGPGTRLTVL.

V gene TRBV7-2 combines with J gene TRBJ2-3; D uncertain. The germline V gene has CDR1 SGHTA and CDR2 FQGNSA. CDR3 length: 10 residues. Trimming removed 8 bases from V and 5 bases from J, with 5 bases in between. CDR3 loop: CASGKDTQYF. The CDR3 DNA follows: TGTGCCAGCGGAAAAGATACGCAGTATTTT.

The rearrangement joins TRBV27 to TRBJ2-4; D is possibly TRBD1 (6 bases). The V end lost 0 bases, the J end lost 4 bases, and 7 bases lay between the germline ends. The germline CDR1 and CDR2 sequences are MNHEY and SMNVEV (reference sequence). CDR3 size: 14 residues. The CDR3 here is CASSLSRGKNIQYF. CDR3 DNA: TGTGCCAGCAGTTTATCGAGGGGGAAAAACATTCAGTACTTC.

This clone was detected a few times. The chain combines TRBV7-9 with TRBJ2-7, with 7 bases lining up with TRBD2. This CDR3 is built from 16 residues. The V gene end was trimmed by 1 base and the J gene end by 0 bases; junction bases not matched to a gene: 6. Germline CDR1 reads SEHNR; CDR2 reads FQNEAQ (reference sequence). In nucleotides, the CDR3 is TGTGCCAGCAGCTTAGACAGCGGGGCTAGCTCCTACGAGCAGTACTTC. Protein sequence: CASSLDSGASSYEQYF. Full variable domain (remainder filled in from reference TRBV7-9 and TRBJ2-7): DTGVSQNPRHKITKRGQNVTFRCDPISEHNRLYWYRQTLGQGPEFLTYFQNEAQLEKSRLLSDRFSAERPKGSFSTLEIQRTEQGDSAMYLCASSLDSGASSYEQYFGPGTRLTVT.

The chain couples TRBV5-1 to TRBJ2-1; the match to TRBD2 covers 14 bases. With V trimmed by 3 bases and J by 4 bases, 6 bases remained unmatched. CDR1 is SGHRS and CDR2 is YFSETQ in the germline V gene. This CDR3 has 17 amino acids. CDR3 nucleotides: TGCGCCAGCAGCTGGGGACTAGCGGGAGTAAGATACAATGAGCAGTTCTTC. Amino acids: CASSWGLAGVRYNEQFF.

The chain joins TRBV12-2 to TRBJ1-2; the table assigns TRBD1, which was not confirmed against the DNA. TRBV12-2 is designated a pseudogene. The CDR3 totals 14 residues. The CDR3 loop reads CASRIYSGGHGYTF. CDR3 DNA: TGTGCAAGTCGAATCTATTCAGGGGGCCATGGCTACACCTTC.

This clone came up a few times. CDR3 amino acids: CASSWTSGLYEQYF. CDR3 bases: TGTGCCAGCAGTTGGACTAGCGGCCTGTACGAGCAGTACTTC. The V and J genes are TRBV28 and TRBJ2-7, with TRBD2 matching 10 bases. This CDR3 region has 14 residues. Germline CDR1 reads MDHEN; CDR2 reads SYDVKM. The V segment lost 4 bases and the J segment 4 bases; nucleotides outside the gene matches: 4. The whole variable domain, remainder taken from reference TRBV28 and TRBJ2-7, is DVKVTQSSRYLVKRTGEKVFLECVQDMDHENMFWYRQDPGLGLRLIYFSYDVKMKEKGDIPEGYSVSREKKERFSLILESASTNQTSMYLCASSWTSGLYEQYFGPGTRLTVT.

The table lists this clone with a few counts. The CDR3 spells CASSLAGGYTF. As DNA, the CDR3 is TGTGCCAGCAGCTTAGCGGGAGGCTACACCTTC. The genes are TRBV7-9 and TRBJ1-2; D is undetermined. CDR3 length equals 11 residues. The V gene's germline CDR1 is SEHNR and CDR2 FQNEAQ (reference sequence). V gave up 0 bases and J gave up 8 bases, with 4 bases separating them.

This rearrangement joins TRBV5-1 to TRBJ2-5, with no clear D. The germline V and J ends were trimmed by 3 bases and 4 bases, with 13 bases remaining between them. CDR3 length equals 14 residues. Germline values: CDR1 SGHRS, CDR2 YFSETQ. The CDR3 protein is CASSWRRQRETQYF. The DNA of the CDR3 is TGCGCCAGCAGCTGGAGACGGCAGCGAGAGACCCAGTACTTC.